The 8 T cell receptor beta chains presented below share a single source sample, sequenced in a study of cytomegalovirus exposure and HLA in healthy donors. 13 Jbeta primers and 60 Vbeta primers were used for the PCR. Some clones are missing from TCRdb's copy, which holds only in-frame ones; the method was immunoSEQ multiplex PCR. The profile shows about 77,000 clones, 75% to 85% of them singletons. Sequencing used PBMCs. The receptor source for this set is a man aged 40-55 years in good health and CMV-seronegative.

The chain uses TRBV10-1 and TRBJ2-3; perhaps TRBD2 as D (5 bases). V was clipped by 6 bases and J by 0 bases, with 7 bases between them. The CDR3 has 13 residues. CDR1 and CDR2 (germline): WNHNN, SYGVQD (reference sequence). CDR3 amino acids: CASRADSTDTQYF. CDR3 DNA: TGCGCCAGCAGAGCGGACAGCACAGATACGCAGTATTTT.

The V and J genes are TRBV19 and TRBJ2-3; D is possibly TRBD1 (6 bases). Trimming took 0 bases from V and 0 from J, leaving 10 bases between them. The CDR3 loop spans 16 amino acids. Germline assignment: CDR1 LNHDA and CDR2 SQIVND (reference sequence). Here the CDR3 reads CASSIERTASTDTQYF. For the CDR3, the DNA is TGTGCCAGTAGTATAGAGAGGACAGCTAGCACAGATACGCAGTATTTT.

This clone was recorded only once. The chain joins TRBV7-9 to TRBJ1-5; D is possibly TRBD1 (5 bases). Looked up from germline, CDR1 is SEHNR and CDR2 is FQNEAQ (reference sequence). The CDR3 is 18 amino acids. Trimming shortened V by 5 bases and J by 0 bases, and 20 bases separated the two germline ends. CDR3 nucleotide sequence: TGTGCCAGCAGCCATATAACAGGTCTAGGGGATAGCAATCAGCCCCAGCATTTT. It specifies CASSHITGLGDSNQPQHF.

This clone was observed a handful of times. V and J are TRBV7-9 and TRBJ1-5; unclear D gene. Trimming left V 4 bases short and J 5 bases short, with 6 bases between. This CDR3 has 12 amino acids. Germline V gives CDR1 SEHNR, CDR2 FQNEAQ (reference sequence). DNA of the CDR3: TGTGCCAGCAGCTCCCTTTATCAGCCCCAGCATTTT. Translation gives CASSSLYQPQHF.

DNA of the CDR3: TGTGCCAGCAGTTACTGGCGGGTACAGGGCCAAGAGACCCAGTACTTC. Its protein is CASSYWRVQGQETQYF. This chain joins TRBV6-6 and TRBJ2-5; D is perhaps TRBD1 (6 bases). CDR1 is MNHNY, CDR2 SVGAGI, per germline (reference sequence). Between the trimmed V and J ends, which lost 1 base and 1 base, there was a span of 13 bases. This CDR3 has 16 residues.

This chain uses TRBV5-4 with TRBJ2-3, with 13 bases fitting TRBD2. CDR1 and CDR2 (germline): SGHNT, YYREEE (reference sequence). This CDR3 has 15 amino acids. The ends lost 3 bases at V and 4 bases at J; junction bases unmatched: 2. The CDR3 DNA reads TGTGCCAGCAGCTCACTAGCGGGGGGGCCAGATACGCAGTATTTT. It codes for CASSSLAGGPDTQYF.

This clone has only a few counts. The chain employs TRBV21-1 and TRBJ1-1; the listed D gene, TRBD1, was not tested against the DNA. TRBV21-1 is flagged as a pseudogene. The CDR3 sequence is 12 residues long. The CDR3 sequence: CARGQGATEAFF. The DNA for the CDR3 is TGTGCCAGAGGACAGGGGGCCACTGAAGCTTTCTTT.

The chain combines TRBV11-2 with TRBJ1-5; D gene ambiguous. The CDR3 sequence is 14 residues long. The germline gives CDR1 SGHAT, CDR2 FQNNGV. V was pared by 0 bases and J by 6 bases, with 9 bases between. The CDR3 region is CASSLDRVGQPQHF. The CDR3 DNA reads TGTGCCAGCAGCTTAGATCGAGTCGGTCAGCCCCAGCATTTT.